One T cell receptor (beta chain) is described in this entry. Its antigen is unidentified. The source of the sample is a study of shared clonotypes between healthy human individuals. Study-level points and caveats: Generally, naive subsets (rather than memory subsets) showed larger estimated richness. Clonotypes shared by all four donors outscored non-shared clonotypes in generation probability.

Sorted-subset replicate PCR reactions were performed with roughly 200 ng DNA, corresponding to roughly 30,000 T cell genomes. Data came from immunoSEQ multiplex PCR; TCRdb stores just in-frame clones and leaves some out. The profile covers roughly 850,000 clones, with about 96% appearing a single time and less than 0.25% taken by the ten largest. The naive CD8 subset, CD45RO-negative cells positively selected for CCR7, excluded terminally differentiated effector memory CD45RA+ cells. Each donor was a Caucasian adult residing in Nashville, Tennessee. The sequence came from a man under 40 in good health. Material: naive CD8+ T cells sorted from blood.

CDR3 protein: CASSQGAEYGYTF. The CDR3 DNA is TGCGCCAGCAGTCAGGGGGCGGAATATGGCTACACCTTC. The chain recombines TRBV10-2 with TRBJ1-2; 8 nucleotides align to TRBD1. The germline V gene has CDR1 WSHSY and CDR2 SAAADI. The CDR3 consists of 13 residues. Trimming removed 5 bases from V and 5 bases from J; junction bases left unmatched: 4.